The clone carrying this T cell receptor beta chain has just one count. The antigen is not known. Healthy donors served as age- and sex-matched controls. TEMRA cells were FACS-enriched, unlike CD8+ and CD4+ T cells, which were negatively isolated. The data are from a study of CD8 T cells in Susac syndrome. Germline CDR1 MNHEY, CDR2 SMNVEV (reference sequence). The CDR3 has 14 amino acids. Trimming removed 1 base at V and 2 bases at J, with 7 bases between. Whole-study findings and limits: The study's TCR sequencing and HLA analysis drew on a certain number of individuals. That number was acknowledged as relatively small.

Random hexamers were used to reverse transcribe the RNA input (roughly 0.5 to 1 ug). It was immunoSEQ multiplex PCR that amplified TCR beta CDR3 across 54 Vbeta and 13 Jbeta. TCRdb re-derived calls from the immunoSEQ multiplex PCR reads in MiXCR, one entry per CDR3 protein. The table has some 120,000 distinct CDR3 sequences, around 94% seen once. The source material was CD4+ T cells from PBMCs. The gene calls are TRBV27 and TRBJ2-3; D call uncertain. The receptor was derived from a human donor in good health. This chain's CDR3 is CASSLYGPTDTQYF. CDR3 sequence (DNA): TGTGCCAGCAGTTTATATGGGCCCACAGATACGCAGTATTTT.